Each of the 10 T cell receptor beta chains below was sequenced from the same sample in a study of cytomegalovirus exposure and HLA in healthy donors. PCR was performed using 60 Vbeta and 13 Jbeta primers. Data came from immunoSEQ multiplex PCR; TCRdb stores just in-frame clones and leaves some out. This sample's table reports fewer than 150,000 clones. Material for sequencing was PBMCs. These receptors all come from a woman aged 55-69 years in good health and CMV-seronegative.

The CDR3 loop is CAIRPGQGTEELFF. As DNA, the CDR3 is TGTGCCATCAGGCCGGGACAGGGAACGGAGGAGCTGTTTTTT. The genes are TRBV10-3 and TRBJ2-2, with 9 nucleotides matching TRBD1. Germline CDR1 and CDR2: ENHRY and SYGVKD. V shed 6 bases and J 10 bases; nucleotides not matched to a gene: 9. The CDR3 contains 14 residues.

CDR3 nucleotides: TGCGCCAGCAGCCAAGGGGACAGGAGGCAAGAGACCCAGTACTTC. Protein: CASSQGDRRQETQYF. The gene calls are TRBV4-1 and TRBJ2-5; TRBD1 matches 8 bases. This CDR3 contains 15 residues. Germline CDR1 MGHRA, CDR2 YSYEKL. Losses at the gene ends were 1 base for V and 2 bases for J; bases not matched to a gene: 3.

This chain connects TRBV6-5 to TRBJ1-3; D may be TRBD1 (6 bases). V was trimmed by 0 bases and J by 4 bases, leaving 13 bases between them. There are 16 residues in the CDR3. Germline loops: CDR1 MNHEY, CDR2 SVGAGI. The CDR3 protein is CASSYSRGGAGNTIYF. In DNA, the CDR3 is TGTGCCAGCAGTTACTCTCGTGGGGGGGCGGGAAACACCATATATTTT.

The chain links TRBV19 to TRBJ1-4, with 8 bases that match TRBD1. The CDR3 extends over 15 amino acids. Trimming at V came to 2 bases and at J to 6 bases, leaving 5 bases not matched to a gene. Germline values: CDR1 LNHDA, CDR2 SQIVND (reference sequence). This chain's CDR3 is CASSIFLTGDEKLFF. The CDR3 region has the DNA TGTGCCAGTAGTATATTTTTGACAGGGGATGAAAAACTGTTTTTT.

The J gene is TRBJ1-1, the V gene TRBV7-3, with a tentative D call TRBD1 (6 bases). Germline lookup yields CDR1 SGHTA and CDR2 FQGTGA. The V gene lost 4 bases and the J gene lost 11 bases, with 14 bases spanning the gap. The CDR3 runs to 12 residues. CDR3 region: CASSSEQGSAFF. In DNA, the CDR3 is TGTGCCAGCAGCTCCGAACAGGGATCGGCTTTCTTT.

The rearrangement joins TRBV6-1 to TRBJ1-5, with unresolved D. CDR3 length: 12 residues. The ends were cut back, 2 bases at V and 9 bases at J, with 8 bases in the middle. Germline V gene data show CDR1 as MNHNS and CDR2 as SASEGT. CDR3 coding DNA: TGTGCCAGCAGTGAACCCCCCCGGCCCCAGCATTTT. This translates into CASSEPPRPQHF.

V usage is TRBV7-2 and J usage is TRBJ2-1, with D possibly matching TRBD2 (5 bases). This CDR3 spans 13 amino acids. The V end was cut by 2 bases, the J end by 6 bases, with 8 bases between. The V gene's germline CDR1 is SGHTA and CDR2 FQGNSA. CDR3 nucleotide sequence: TGTGCCAGCAGCTTATATGAGGGCAATGAGCAGTTCTTC. This encodes CASSLYEGNEQFF.

The rearrangement joins TRBV30 to TRBJ1-5; 10 nucleotides agree with TRBD1. V was pared by 1 base and J by 7 bases, with 1 base of the junction left unmatched. From germline, CDR1 is GTSNPN and CDR2 SVGIG (reference sequence). The CDR3 has 13 residues. CDR3 in amino acids: CAWSETGGQPQHF. CDR3 DNA sequence: TGTGCCTGGAGTGAGACAGGGGGCCAGCCCCAGCATTTT.

This chain joins TRBV2 and TRBJ2-7; D is uncertain. The CDR3 consists of 14 residues. Germline lookup yields CDR1 SNHLY and CDR2 FYNNEI. Deletions cut 3 bases from V and 6 bases from J, with 15 bases between. The CDR3 DNA follows: TGTGCCAGCAGTGACGACTCGTCCGGGTCCGAGCAGTACTTC. This encodes CASSDDSSGSEQYF. The complete variable domain, with remaining parts taken from reference TRBV2 and TRBJ2-7, reads EPEVTQTPSHQVTQMGQEVILRCVPISNHLYFYWYRQILGQKVEFLVSFYNNEISEKSEIFDDQFSVERPDGSNFTLKIRSTKLEDSAMYFCASSDDSSGSEQYFGPGTRLTVT.

This chain connects TRBV2 to TRBJ1-2, with a possible D match to TRBD1 (5 bases). The CDR3 is made up of 15 amino acids. Per the germline V gene, CDR1 is SNHLY and CDR2 is FYNNEI. With 4 bases removed from V and 4 bases from J, the gap between germline ends came to 16 bases. In DNA, the CDR3 is TGTGCCAGCAGTGGCCTCTCTCAGGGTGGCTATGGCTACACCTTC. Translated: CASSGLSQGGYGYTF.